This T cell receptor beta chain was identified in a study of cytomegalovirus exposure and HLA in healthy donors. In the PCR, 60 Vbeta and 13 Jbeta primers were used. The assay was immunoSEQ multiplex PCR, and TCRdb's table has in-frame clones only and misses some. The sample has about 130,000 clones; 8.5% are singletons. V lost 2 bases and J lost 4, with 8 bases in between. The CDR3 is 13 amino acids. In germline, CDR1 is MNHNS, CDR2 SASEGT. V gene TRBV6-1 combines with J gene TRBJ1-2, with unresolved D. Sequenced input: PBMCs. This TCR derives from a man aged 35 to 55 in good health and CMV-seronegative. The CDR3 spells CASSENSFYGYTF. CDR3 bases: TGTGCCAGCAGTGAAAACAGCTTCTATGGCTACACCTTC.